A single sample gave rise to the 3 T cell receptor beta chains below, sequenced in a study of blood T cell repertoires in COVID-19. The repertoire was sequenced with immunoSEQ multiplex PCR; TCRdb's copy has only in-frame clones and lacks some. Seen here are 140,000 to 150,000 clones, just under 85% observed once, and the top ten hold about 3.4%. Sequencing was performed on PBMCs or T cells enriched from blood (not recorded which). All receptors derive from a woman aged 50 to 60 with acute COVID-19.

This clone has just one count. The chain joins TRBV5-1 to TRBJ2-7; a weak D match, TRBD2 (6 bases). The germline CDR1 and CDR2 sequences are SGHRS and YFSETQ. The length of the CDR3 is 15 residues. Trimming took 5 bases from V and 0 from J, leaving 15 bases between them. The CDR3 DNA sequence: TGCGCCAGCAGTACAAACGTCGGGAGCTCCTACGAGCAGTACTTC. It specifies CASSTNVGSSYEQYF. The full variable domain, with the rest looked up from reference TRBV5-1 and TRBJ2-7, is KAGVTQTPRYLIKTRGQQVTLSCSPISGHRSVSWYQQTPGQGLQFLFEYFSETQRNKGNFPGRFSGRQFSNSRSEMNVSTLELGDSALYLCASSTNVGSSYEQYFGPGTRLTVT.

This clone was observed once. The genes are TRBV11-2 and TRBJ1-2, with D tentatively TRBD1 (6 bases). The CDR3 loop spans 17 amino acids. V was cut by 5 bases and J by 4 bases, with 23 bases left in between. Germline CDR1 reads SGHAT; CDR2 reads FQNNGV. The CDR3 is CASSPTGRGRLGYGYTF. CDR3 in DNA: TGTGCCAGCAGCCCTACGGGCAGGGGCCGGCTTGGCTATGGCTACACCTTC.

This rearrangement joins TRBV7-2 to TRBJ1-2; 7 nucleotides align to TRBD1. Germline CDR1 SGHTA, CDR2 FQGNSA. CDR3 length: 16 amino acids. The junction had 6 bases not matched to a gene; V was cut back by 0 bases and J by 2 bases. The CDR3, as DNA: TGTGCCAGCAGCTTAGCGTGGGGACAGACAAACTATGGCTACACCTTC. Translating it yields CASSLAWGQTNYGYTF.